This T cell receptor (beta chain) originates from a study of early T cells in non-severe SARS-CoV-2 infection. Study overall: Bulk RNA from unsorted whole blood was sequenced; chains were unpaired. Whole-study results and caveats: Matching with VDJdb favored anti-spike CD8 responses (missing private and CD4 specificities).

This CDR3 has 14 amino acids. V lost 8 bases to trimming and J lost 1 base, with 12 bases between them. This clonotype was recorded at least ten times. Its antigen is undetermined. Researchers attached unique molecular identifiers to individual cDNA molecules. In TCRdb, the 5' RACE reads were re-called with MiXCR into one record per CDR3 protein. The data hold tens of thousands of distinct CDR3 sequences, with 4% to 4.5% observed a single time. The clonotype was recovered from an adult who was a healthcare worker with PCR-confirmed SARS-CoV-2 infection or an uninfected control (not recorded which). The specimen was whole blood. This chain uses TRBV12-3 or TRBV12-4 with TRBJ1-3; no clear D gene. The CDR3, as DNA: TGTGCCAGCTGGATGCGGCCATCTGGAAACACCATATATTTT. This gives the protein CASWMRPSGNTIYF.